This is a list of T cell receptor beta chains from one sample in a study of cytomegalovirus exposure and HLA in healthy donors. Assay: immunoSEQ multiplex PCR; the TCRdb copy retains only in-frame clones and omits some. The data contain more than 60,000 clones, approximately 96% of them singletons. The sample consisted of PBMCs. These receptors originate from a woman between 18 and 29 years old in good health and CMV-seropositive. Each CDR3 is given with its conserved first and last residue. D genes are given only for firm matches. Not all rows give a size; the values are once, few, many and, for expanded clones, a class.

D	V	length	J	size	DNA	CDR3
TRBD2	TRBV11-2	17	TRBJ2-5	NA	TGTGCCAGCAGCCCGTTGGGGCCTGTCGGGAGGGGAAAGACCCAGTACTTC	CASSPLGPVGRGKTQYF
NA	TRBV5-1	12	TRBJ2-1	once	TGCGCCAGCAGCTTGGTTATGAATGAGCAGTTCTTC	CASSLVMNEQFF
TRBD2	TRBV9	15	TRBJ2-1	once	TGTGCCAGCAGCTCCAGCGGGAGGCCCTCCAATGAGCAGTTCTTC	CASSSSGRPSNEQFF
NA	TRBV5-1	15	TRBJ2-7	NA	TGCGCCAGCGCCAATAGAGGACAGAGCTCCTACGAGCAGTACTTC	CASANRGQSSYEQYF
NA	TRBV5-1	13	TRBJ2-5	NA	TGCGCCAGCAGCTCTACAGGTTCTGAGACCCAGTACTTC	CASSSTGSETQYF
TRBD2	TRBV2	15	TRBJ2-3	NA	TGTGCCAGCAGCGCGACTAGCGGTTACACAGATACGCAGTATTTT	CASSATSGYTDTQYF
NA	TRBV15	14	TRBJ2-2	NA	TGTGCCACCGCGGGGCGGGTGAACACCGGGGAGCTGTTTTTT	CATAGRVNTGELFF
NA	TRBV10-3	11	TRBJ1-4	NA	TGTGCCACAGGACTCAATGAAAAACTGTTTTTT	CATGLNEKLFF
NA	TRBV6-1	14	TRBJ1-5	NA	TGTGCCAGTCGGGACACCGGGGGCAATCAGCCCCAGCATTTT	CASRDTGGNQPQHF
NA	TRBV5-1	14	TRBJ2-1	NA	TGCGCCAGCAGCTTGCTGGGCAGGGGAAGTGAGCAGTTCTTC	CASSLLGRGSEQFF
TRBD2	TRBV18	14	TRBJ2-1	once	TGTGCCAGCTCACCACGGACTAGCGTAAATGAGCAGTTCTTC	CASSPRTSVNEQFF
NA	TRBV2	15	TRBJ1-5	NA	TGTGCCAGGGGAGGGGACTCCAGTAGCAATCAGCCCCAGCATTTT	CARGGDSSSNQPQHF
NA	TRBV2	12	TRBJ2-7	few	TGTGCCAGCAGATACTCCCCCTACGAGCAGTACTTC	CASRYSPYEQYF
TRBD1	TRBV5-1	14	TRBJ1-2	once	TGCGCCAGCAGCCTGGACAGGGAAAATGGTGGCTACACCTTC	CASSLDRENGGYTF
NA	TRBV28	15	TRBJ2-1	NA	TGTGCCAGCAGTTTCGGGGGGCGCGCCTACAATGAGCAGTTCTTC	CASSFGGRAYNEQFF
NA	TRBV4-1	15	TRBJ2-1	NA	TGCGCCAGCAGCCGCAGCGACGGCTCCTACAATGAGCAGTTCTTC	CASSRSDGSYNEQFF
TRBD1	TRBV28	14	TRBJ1-1	NA	TGTGCCAGCGGGCACGGGACAGGGCTTCTTGGAGCTTTCTTT	CASGHGTGLLGAFF
TRBD1	TRBV27	13	TRBJ2-7	NA	TGTGCCAGCAGTTTAGGAAGGGGGCTGGAGCAGTACTTC	CASSLGRGLEQYF
TRBD2	TRBV4-1	15	TRBJ2-3	NA	TGCGCCAGCAGCCCACTAGCGGGGGGGACAGATACGCAGTATTTT	CASSPLAGGTDTQYF
TRBD1	TRBV27	14	TRBJ2-1	NA	TGTGCCAGCGGGGGCGGTGGACAGGGGGATGAGCAGTTCTTC	CASGGGGQGDEQFF
TRBD1	TRBV7-2	14	TRBJ2-7	NA	TGTGCCAGCATGAGGGACAGGGGCCCCTACGAGCAGTACTTC	CASMRDRGPYEQYF
NA	TRBV9	16	TRBJ2-7	NA	TGTGCCAGCAGCGTAGACGGCAGCGGCCTATCCTACGAGCAGTACTTC	CASSVDGSGLSYEQYF
NA	TRBV7-9	15	TRBJ2-1	NA	TGTGCCAGCAGCCGAGACGACAGCTCCTACAATGAGCAGTTCTTC	CASSRDDSSYNEQFF
NA	TRBV27	14	TRBJ1-2	NA	TGTGCCAGCAGTATCGGTTCAGGTTCGGGAGGCTACACCTTC	CASSIGSGSGGYTF
NA	TRBV9	14	TRBJ1-1	NA	TGTGCCAGCAGCATAGGGCGGGGCCTCACTGAAGCTTTCTTT	CASSIGRGLTEAFF
TRBD2	TRBV28	15	TRBJ2-3	NA	TGTGCCAGCACCCTGGTAGCGGGAGTTTGGGATACGCAGTATTTT	CASTLVAGVWDTQYF
NA	TRBV6-1	14	TRBJ2-3	NA	TGTGCCAGCAGTCCCTGGACTGTCACAGATACGCAGTATTTT	CASSPWTVTDTQYF
TRBD1	TRBV7-8	15	TRBJ2-7	NA	TGTGCCAGCAGCCCGGGACAGCTCCGCTTCTACGAGCAGTACTTC	CASSPGQLRFYEQYF
TRBD1	TRBV27	13	TRBJ1-2	once	TGTGCCAGCAGGGATACAGGGGACTATGGCTACACCTTC	CASRDTGDYGYTF
NA	TRBV5-8	12	TRBJ2-7	NA	TGTGCCAGCAGCTTTGGGGCGGAAGAGCAGTACTTC	CASSFGAEEQYF
TRBD2	TRBV11-2	17	TRBJ2-1	NA	TGTGCCAGCAGCCCCACAGTGACTAGCGGGACAGGAAATGAGCAGTTCTTC	CASSPTVTSGTGNEQFF
TRBD2	TRBV5-4	14	TRBJ2-7	NA	TGTGCCAGCAGCTCGGGACTAGCGGGCTACGAGCAGTACTTC	CASSSGLAGYEQYF
TRBD1	TRBV29-1	13	TRBJ2-7	NA	TGCAGCGCTAGGGGACAGGGGGGATACGAGCAGTACTTC	CSARGQGGYEQYF
TRBD2	TRBV9	20	TRBJ2-2	NA	TGTGCCAGCAGCGTAGGCGGAGTCGGACTAGCGGGAGGGTTTCGGCGGGAGCTGTTTTTT	CASSVGGVGLAGGFRRELFF
TRBD1	TRBV16	17	TRBJ1-2	NA	TGTGCCAGCAGCCAAACGCTCCGACAGGGAGCGGACTATGGCTACACCTTC	CASSQTLRQGADYGYTF
TRBD1	TRBV29-1	14	TRBJ1-2	NA	TGCAGCGGCTGGCCGACAGGGGCGGACTATGGCTACACCTTC	CSGWPTGADYGYTF
TRBD1	TRBV11-3	17	TRBJ1-3	NA	TGTGCCAGCAGCTTAGATGGGGCAGGGGGCGTCAAAAACACCATATATTTT	CASSLDGAGGVKNTIYF
NA	TRBV28	12	TRBJ2-5	NA	TGTGCCACCGCAGGGTGGCGGGAGACCCAGTACTTC	CATAGWRETQYF
NA	TRBV7-9	14	TRBJ2-7	NA	TGTGCCAGCAGCATAGTAGGAACAGGGACCGAGCAGTACTTC	CASSIVGTGTEQYF